Each of the 15 T cell receptor beta chains below was sequenced from the same sample in a study of post-analysis software for immune sequencing data. Overall study results and limits: Patients had higher frequencies than controls of roughly five TRBV segments, including TRBV5-6, TRBV5-1 and TRBV20-1.

Unique molecular identifiers had been added to the TCR beta cDNA libraries. One entry per CDR3 protein results from TCRdb running MiXCR on the PCR reads. The data contain about 770,000 distinct CDR3 sequences, about 43% of them singletons. For these TCRs, the target antigens are not known. The sequenced sample consisted of blood. Receptor source: a girl aged 5-17 years with multiple sclerosis.

This clonotype was seen a few times. DNA for the CDR3: TGTGCCAGCAGTGTGGAGACAAACTCCTACAATGAGCAGTTCTTC. Residues: CASSVETNSYNEQFF. The chain has TRBV6-1 and TRBJ2-1; D uncertain. The germline gives CDR1 MNHNS, CDR2 SASEGT. The CDR3 is 15 amino acids. V lost 4 bases and J lost 0, with 10 bases in between.

The chain is built from TRBV5-6 and TRBJ2-4, with 10 bases lining up with TRBD2. This CDR3 contains 15 residues. Germline V CDR1 and CDR2: SGHDT, YYEEEE. J gave up 13 bases and V 0 bases, and 10 bases lay outside the gene matches. This CDR3 reads CASSLGLAGLGEQYF. The CDR3 DNA reads as TGTGCCAGCAGCTTGGGACTAGCGGGCCTAGGGGAGCAGTACTTC.

The chain couples TRBV27 to TRBJ2-5, with 13 nucleotides matching TRBD2. The J call is doubtful: the DNA matches TRBJ2-7 better. CDR3 length equals 18 residues. From germline, CDR1 is MNHEY and CDR2 SMNVEV (reference sequence). CDR3 sequence: CASSLGAPTSGRANEQYF. DNA for the CDR3: TGTGCCAGCAGTTTAGGGGCACCAACTAGCGGGAGGGCCAACGAGCAGTACTTC.

In this sample, this clonotype turned up a few times. The CDR3 spells CASSQRFNPYEQYF. The CDR3 DNA reads TGTGCCAGCAGCCAAAGATTCAACCCCTACGAGCAGTACTTC. The chain is built from TRBV3-1 and TRBJ2-7; the D is unclear. Germline assignment: CDR1 LGHDT and CDR2 YNNKEL (reference sequence). Trimming removed 2 bases at V and 2 bases at J, with 10 bases between. The CDR3 contains 14 residues.

This clonotype was seen only a few times. CDR3 sequence (DNA): TGTGCCAGCAGTGAACCGAGCGGGTACGAGCAGTACTTC. Translation: CASSEPSGYEQYF. This chain links TRBV6-1 with TRBJ2-7, with a tentative D call TRBD2 (6 bases). In germline, CDR1 is MNHNS, CDR2 SASEGT. The V end was cut by 2 bases, the J end by 4 bases, with 9 bases between. This CDR3 is built from 13 residues.

V and J are TRBV2 and TRBJ2-7; D not certain. Germline V CDR1 and CDR2: SNHLY, FYNNEI. V was shortened by 8 bases and J by 2 bases, with 10 bases between the two germline ends. The CDR3 sequence is 12 residues long. The CDR3 DNA is TGTGCCAGCGGGCCCTCCACCTACGAGCAGTACTTC. It yields the protein CASGPSTYEQYF.

This clonotype was counted a few times. This rearrangement joins TRBV6-1 to TRBJ2-3, with D perhaps TRBD2 (6 bases). V dropped 7 bases and J dropped 0 bases, with 14 bases sitting between them. Germline loops: CDR1 MNHNS, CDR2 SASEGT. CDR3 length: 15 amino acids. CDR3 loop: CASIFSAGSTDTQYF. The CDR3 coding sequence is TGTGCCAGCATTTTTTCTGCGGGGAGCACAGATACGCAGTATTTT.

The rearrangement joins TRBV10-3 to TRBJ2-5; 11 nucleotides line up with TRBD1. The end of the DNA fits TRBJ2-7 better, so the J call may be wrong. The CDR3 is 14 residues long. Germline CDR1 and CDR2: ENHRY and SYGVKD. As DNA, the CDR3 is TGTGCCACGAGATCGGGACAGGGGGATTCCGAGCAGTACTTC. This codes for CATRSGQGDSEQYF.

V usage is TRBV18 and J usage is TRBJ2-6; maybe TRBD1 (5 bases). Trimming removed 1 base from V and 1 base from J, with 17 bases in between. The germline CDR1 and CDR2 sequences are KGHSH and LQKENI. This CDR3 comprises 19 residues. DNA of the CDR3: TGTGCCAGCTCACCACTCGTTGCGGCCCAGGGATCTGGGGCCAACGTCCTGACTTTC. Protein: CASSPLVAAQGSGANVLTF.

This clonotype was counted only a few times. The J gene is TRBJ1-2, the V gene TRBV10-3, with 9 bases matching TRBD1. With 4 bases clipped from V and 3 bases from J, the junction kept 0 bases outside the gene matches. This CDR3 is 13 amino acids long. Per the germline V gene, CDR1 is ENHRY and CDR2 is SYGVKD. The CDR3 here is CAISGTGDYGYTF. In DNA, the CDR3 is TGTGCCATCAGTGGGACAGGGGACTATGGCTACACCTTC.

Of note for this clonotype: The junction departs from the called germline gene at one end, perhaps through a read error. The chain carries TRBV6-2 or TRBV6-3 and TRBJ2-7, with D perhaps matching TRBD2 (5 bases). In germline, CDR1 is MNHEY, CDR2 SVGEGT. The CDR3 totals 14 residues. CDR3 sequence reads: CTSSYASPSYEQYF. The CDR3 DNA sequence: TGTACCAGCAGTTACGCTAGCCCCTCCTACGAGCAGTACTTC.

The chain couples TRBV29-1 to TRBJ1-2, with D perhaps TRBD1 (5 bases). Germline V gene sequence: CDR1 SQVTM, CDR2 ANQGSEA. The CDR3 spans 13 residues. The germline V and J ends were trimmed by 4 bases and 1 base, with 10 bases remaining between them. The CDR3 nucleotides read TGCAGCGTTGCAGGGACTAATAACTATGGCTACACCTTC. This sequence encodes CSVAGTNNYGYTF.

The chain employs TRBV28 and TRBJ2-3; D possibly corresponds to TRBD2 (6 bases). CDR1 MDHEN and CDR2 SYDVKM come from the germline V gene. The V gene lost 3 bases and the J gene lost 2 bases, with 12 bases spanning the gap. The CDR3 has 15 residues. The CDR3: CASSFNGSPTDTQYF. The CDR3 nucleotides read TGTGCCAGCAGTTTTAACGGGAGCCCCACAGATACGCAGTATTTT.

This clonotype was seen a handful of times. The rearrangement links TRBV29-1 to TRBJ2-5; D is ambiguous. CDR1 is SQVTM, CDR2 ANQGSEA, per germline. This CDR3 is 12 amino acids long. V shed 3 bases and J shed 11 bases, with 16 bases lying between them. CDR3 in amino acids: CSVESPSYKQYF. In nucleotides, the CDR3 is TGCAGCGTTGAGTCCCCCTCCTACAAGCAGTACTTC.

V gene TRBV20-1 combines with J gene TRBJ2-7; D is possibly TRBD2 (5 bases). The J call may be mistaken, given a closer DNA end match to TRBJ2-5. This CDR3 contains 16 residues. The V gene's germline CDR1 is DFQATT and CDR2 SNEGSKA (reference sequence). The CDR3 DNA follows: TGCAGTGCTAGAGAAAGGCGGGCAGACCCTCTTTGGACCCAGTACTTC. Amino acids: CSARERRADPLWTQYF.